Detailed here is one T cell receptor beta chain. What antigen it recognizes has not been identified. No base qualities exist here, and no much larger clone lies one base off it. The cysteine opens and the phenylalanine closes a CDR3 of 12 amino acids. Of the read, only the CDR3 DNA is kept; its 36 bases are in frame from base 1. CDR1 is given as SNHLY and CDR2 as FYNNEI, both from the germline V gene. V loses 7 bases of germline sequence and J loses 2 bases, and the interval between the two ends is 8 bases. Each donor gave one peripheral blood draw, roughly 0.11 L on average, collected into heparinised tubes. Naive, central memory, regulatory and stem cell-like memory CD4+ T cells were sorted on a BD FACSAria II using a panel including CD45RO, CCR7, CD25, CD127, CD95 and CD27. Every sorted population had a purity above 98%. PBMCs were separated immediately by Lymphoprep density gradient centrifugation and were stained directly, without being cultured. So that batch effects would be minimized, each experiment stained and sorted samples in pairs, pairing one healthy donor with one patient.

This sample was included in a study of beta chain features in type 1 diabetes (dated by TCRdb to 2017 to 2018). About the full investigation: Mean age, gender distribution, total cell number and subset yield did not differ between patients and healthy donors. A total of under 120,000,000 sorted cells were examined across all samples, and RNA yield correlated strongly with the number of cells per subset. In the study, recently diagnosed type 1 diabetes patients and matched healthy donors were compared on the TCRB repertoires of their sorted circulating CD4+ T cell subsets. Regulatory and stem cell-like memory subsets were obtained from only 8 patients and about 8 healthy donors, while naive and central memory subsets were obtained from all 30 or so donors. Results the study describes overall, beyond this receptor: Fewer insertions and more nucleotide deletions at VDJ recombination sites were observed in patients with type 1 diabetes, implying thymic rearrangement abnormalities. Because the HLA sub-analyses included only small numbers of individuals, any influence of HLA type on TCRB rearrangement was left unresolved. Because cDNA was sequenced instead of genomic DNA, activated cells with high expression could be over-represented, although the groups did not differ in activation or CD3 levels. In all four CD4+ subsets, TCRB CDR3 length was moderately but significantly shorter in type 1 diabetes patients. Naive, central memory and regulatory TCRB repertoires appeared to be more similar among patients than among healthy donors. Shorter templates might be favored by PCR, yet because patient and control samples were amplified and corrected together, any such skew would affect both groups equally.

The High Capacity cDNA Reverse Transcription Kit was used to reverse transcribe all of the isolated RNA, meaning that expressed TCRB transcripts were what got sequenced. Deep immunoSEQ sequencing was applied to naive, central memory and regulatory T cell samples, giving an average of approximately 3.8 million total reads per sample. Sorted cells were lysed in RLT buffer, and RNA was extracted using DNase-treated RNeasy Micro or Mini kits according to cell number. To prevent cross-contamination, every cell subset was processed on its own, while patient and healthy donor samples were processed together. TCRB sequences were amplified from cDNA with the immunoSEQ multiplex PCR, producing 87-bp fragments spanning the CDR3 region. Amplicons were sequenced on the Illumina HiSeq platform. Per the authors' processing: Synthetic template baselines were used to correct PCR bias computationally, reads within Hamming distance 2 were collapsed together, and singletons that could not be merged were discarded. Reads were aligned against IMGT so that V, D and J genes, CDR3 length and insertions or deletions at six rearrangement sites could be assigned. Within each subset, clonotype counts were normalized to sorted cell number, after which true diversity and Gini coefficients were computed with the tcR R package. Repertoire sharing was quantified using the overlap coefficient calculated on TCRB nucleotide sequences. As a proxy for the pre-selection repertoire, out-of-frame TCRB sequences from naive cells were analyzed. The source is immuneACCESS, and TCRdb retained only in-frame sequences with V and J called. Part of the clones is not carried over; for the studies checked, unresolved V genes explain less than half of this, and the remainder is unexplained. V, J and clone size reflect that table, while D and trimming were determined from the DNA. The sample records around 250,000 clones, less than 30% of which are singletons. In total, the top ten clones hold around 0.011% of the sample.

This sequence originates from a woman under 40 with type 1 diabetes. Sequences were obtained from naive CD4+ T cells from blood. This specimen's cell subset or site label, per the study, means: true naive CD4+ T cells. This receptor chain uses TRBV2 and TRBJ1-2; a weak D assignment points to TRBD1 (5 bases agree). Here is the DNA: TGTGCCAGCACCAAGGGGAACTATGGCTACACCTTC. Translation gives CASTKGNYGYTF.